Each of the 16 T cell receptor beta chains below was sequenced from the same sample in a study of T cell clusters in autoimmune cytopenias. TRB was amplified by touch-down multiplex PCR, primer pools A and B combined. TCRdb re-called the multiplex PCR reads and gives one entry per CDR3 protein, without DNA. The specimen's table records about 1,400 distinct CDR3 sequences. TRB was amplified from about 270 ng of peripheral blood genomic DNA per sample. The source material was peripheral blood. Receptors were obtained from a human donor with an autoimmune cytopenia or autoimmune hepatitis (not recorded which).

Considering frequency, this clonotype is large (0.1 to 1%). The CDR3 here is CSVESGPQGGYTF. The J gene is TRBJ1-2, the V gene TRBV29-1; TCRdb outputs TRBD1, but without DNA this stays unchecked. Germline lookup yields CDR1 SQVTM and CDR2 ANQGSEA. This CDR3 is 13 amino acids long.

The J gene is TRBJ1-1, the V gene TRBV6-1; without DNA, the TCRdb call of TRBD1 cannot be checked. The CDR3 consists of 13 residues. Germline V gene lookup returns CDR1 MNHNS and CDR2 SASEGT. CDR3 protein: CASRTRVNTEAFF.

In terms of frequency, this clonotype is medium-sized. The chain joins TRBV7-9 to TRBJ1-2. Germline lookup yields CDR1 SEHNR and CDR2 FQNEAQ (reference sequence). The CDR3 loop spans 11 amino acids. The CDR3 is CASSFRDGYTF.

This rearrangement joins TRBV20-1 to TRBJ2-1; absent DNA, TCRdb's TRBD1 call cannot be checked. This CDR3 spans 13 amino acids. Germline V gene lookup returns CDR1 DFQATT and CDR2 SNEGSKA (reference sequence). The CDR3 reads CSQRTTLGNEQFF.

This clonotype is labeled medium-sized based on frequency. This chain connects TRBV19 to TRBJ2-7; no DNA is available, so the TRBD1 call from TCRdb remains unchecked. Germline CDR1 LNHDA, CDR2 SQIVND (reference sequence). The CDR3 is 15 residues long. This CDR3 reads CASSRPRAGTYEQYF.

This clonotype is classed as medium-sized (0.01 to 0.1%) by frequency. The chain uses TRBV6-5 and TRBJ1-1; without DNA, the TCRdb call of TRBD1 cannot be checked. Germline values: CDR1 MNHEY, CDR2 SVGAGI. The CDR3 is 15 residues long. CDR3: CASRFTGGRNTEAFF.

This clonotype is medium-sized by frequency. The CDR3 loop is CASSIGQGAQPQHF. This rearrangement joins TRBV19 to TRBJ1-5. This CDR3 spans 14 amino acids. Germline V lookup: CDR1 LNHDA, CDR2 SQIVND (reference sequence).

Considering frequency, this clonotype is large. The gene calls are TRBV30 and TRBJ1-5; TCRdb calls TRBD1, which cannot be checked without DNA. The CDR3 has 14 residues. Per germline, CDR1 GTSNPN and CDR2 SVGIG (reference sequence). This chain's CDR3 is CAWTGTGGGQPQHF.

This clonotype counts as medium-sized by frequency. The chain combines TRBV10-3 with TRBJ1-5; the TCRdb D gene call, TRBD1, has no DNA to confirm it. The CDR3 runs 15 residues. Germline assignment: CDR1 ENHRY and CDR2 SYGVKD. The CDR3 sequence is CAISSTGGLLQPQHF.

This chain uses TRBV10-1 with TRBJ1-5. The CDR3 spans 18 residues. Germline CDR1 WNHNN, CDR2 SYGVQD (reference sequence). The CDR3 is CASILRPTRFALNQPQHF.

This clonotype is deemed large by its frequency. The chain links TRBV29-1 to TRBJ2-7; TCRdb proposes TRBD1, but this gene call is untestable without DNA. The CDR3 loop spans 13 amino acids. From germline, CDR1 is SQVTM and CDR2 ANQGSEA. CDR3 in amino acids: CSVEGTGLYEQYF.

The rearrangement uses TRBV29-1 and TRBJ2-3. Germline lookup yields CDR1 SQVTM and CDR2 ANQGSEA. The CDR3 is 14 residues long. The CDR3 loop reads CSVALDVAADTQYF.

This clonotype registers medium-sized (0.01 to 0.1%) by frequency. The chain recombines TRBV30 with TRBJ1-5; TCRdb's D gene call, TRBD1, goes unchecked for lack of DNA. This CDR3 has 18 residues. CDR1 and CDR2 (germline): GTSNPN, SVGIG (reference sequence). CDR3 amino acids: CAWSVRDRGRRSNQPQHF.

This clonotype ranks as medium-sized (0.01 to 0.1%) in terms of frequency. V gene TRBV6-1 combines with J gene TRBJ2-1. Germline V CDR1 and CDR2: MNHNS, SASEGT. The CDR3 is 14 amino acids. The CDR3 region is CASSEDVRNNEQFF.

The rearrangement uses TRBV10-1 and TRBJ1-2. CDR1 WNHNN and CDR2 SYGVQD come from the germline V gene (reference sequence). The CDR3 is 12 residues long. CDR3 amino acids: CASSEGRYGYTF.

By frequency, this clonotype registers medium-sized. The J gene is TRBJ2-1, the V gene TRBV15. The germline CDR1 and CDR2 sequences are LNHNV and YYDKDF (reference sequence). The CDR3 has 15 residues. CDR3 sequence: CATSDLLSSYNEQFF.